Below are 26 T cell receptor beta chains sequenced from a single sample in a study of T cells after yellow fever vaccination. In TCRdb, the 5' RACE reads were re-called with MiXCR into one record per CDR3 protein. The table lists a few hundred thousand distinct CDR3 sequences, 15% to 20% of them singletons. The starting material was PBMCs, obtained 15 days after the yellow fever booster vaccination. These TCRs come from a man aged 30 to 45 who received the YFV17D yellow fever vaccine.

As DNA, the CDR3 is TGTGCCAGCAGTTCGTGGGCCTATGGCTACACCTTC. As protein: CASSSWAYGYTF. The rearrangement joins TRBV12-3 or TRBV12-4 to TRBJ1-2; D is unresolved. Trimming left V 4 bases short and J 4 bases short, with 7 bases between. The CDR3 covers 12 residues.

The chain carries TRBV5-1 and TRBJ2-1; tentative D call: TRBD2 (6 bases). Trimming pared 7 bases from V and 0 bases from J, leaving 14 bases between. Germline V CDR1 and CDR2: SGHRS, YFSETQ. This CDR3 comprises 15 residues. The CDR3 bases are TGCGCCAGCGGGACTGGGGGGAACTCCTACAATGAGCAGTTCTTC. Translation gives CASGTGGNSYNEQFF. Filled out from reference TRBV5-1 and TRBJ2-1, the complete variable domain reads KAGVTQTPRYLIKTRGQQVTLSCSPISGHRSVSWYQQTPGQGLQFLFEYFSETQRNKGNFPGRFSGRQFSNSRSEMNVSTLELGDSALYLCASGTGGNSYNEQFFGPGTRLTVL.

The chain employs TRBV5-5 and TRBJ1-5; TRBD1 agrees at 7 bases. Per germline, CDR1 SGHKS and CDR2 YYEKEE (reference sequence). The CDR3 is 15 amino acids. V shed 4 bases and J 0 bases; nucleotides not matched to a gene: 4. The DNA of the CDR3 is TGTGCCAGCAGCGCTCAGGGGGTTAGCAATCAGCCCCAGCATTTT. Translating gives CASSAQGVSNQPQHF.

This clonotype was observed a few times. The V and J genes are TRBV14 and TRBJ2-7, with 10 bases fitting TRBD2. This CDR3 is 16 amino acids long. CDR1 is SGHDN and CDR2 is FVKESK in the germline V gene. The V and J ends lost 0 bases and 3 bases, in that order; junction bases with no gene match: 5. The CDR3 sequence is CASSQELAGYLYEQYF. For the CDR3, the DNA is TGTGCCAGCAGCCAAGAACTAGCGGGATATCTCTACGAGCAGTACTTC.

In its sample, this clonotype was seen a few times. The CDR3 DNA is TGCAGTGCCGTGTCAAGGATACGCGGGACGGTTGATGAGCAGTTCTTC. It encodes CSAVSRIRGTVDEQFF. V gene TRBV20-1 combines with J gene TRBJ2-1; weak D call: TRBD2 (6 bases). This CDR3 spans 16 amino acids. Germline V gives CDR1 DFQATT, CDR2 SNEGSKA (reference sequence). V lost 6 bases to trimming and J lost 8 bases, with 26 bases between them.

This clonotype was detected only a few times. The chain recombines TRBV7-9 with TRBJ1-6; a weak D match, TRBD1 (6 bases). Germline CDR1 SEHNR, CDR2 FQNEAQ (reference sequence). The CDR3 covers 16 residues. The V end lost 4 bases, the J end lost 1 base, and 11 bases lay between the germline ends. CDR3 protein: CASSSGDTSYNSPLHF. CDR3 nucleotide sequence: TGTGCCAGCAGCTCCGGGGACACTTCCTATAATTCACCCCTCCACTTT.

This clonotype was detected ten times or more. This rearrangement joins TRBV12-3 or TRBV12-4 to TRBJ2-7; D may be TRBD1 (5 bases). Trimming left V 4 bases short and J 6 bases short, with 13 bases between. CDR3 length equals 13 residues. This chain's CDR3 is CASSSLTGREQYF. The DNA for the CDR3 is TGTGCCAGCAGTTCACTCACAGGTCGCGAGCAGTACTTC.

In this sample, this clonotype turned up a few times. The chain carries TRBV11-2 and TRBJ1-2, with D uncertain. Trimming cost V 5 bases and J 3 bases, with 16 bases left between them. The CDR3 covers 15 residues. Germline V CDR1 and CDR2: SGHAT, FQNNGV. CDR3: CASSPARVSYYGYTF. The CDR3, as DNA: TGTGCCAGCAGCCCAGCTCGGGTCTCGTACTATGGCTACACCTTC.

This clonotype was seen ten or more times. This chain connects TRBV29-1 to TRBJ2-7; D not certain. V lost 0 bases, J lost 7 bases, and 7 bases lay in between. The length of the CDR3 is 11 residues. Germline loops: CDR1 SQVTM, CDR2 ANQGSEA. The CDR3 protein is CSVEDPAEQYF. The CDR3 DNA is TGCAGCGTTGAAGATCCAGCGGAGCAGTACTTC.

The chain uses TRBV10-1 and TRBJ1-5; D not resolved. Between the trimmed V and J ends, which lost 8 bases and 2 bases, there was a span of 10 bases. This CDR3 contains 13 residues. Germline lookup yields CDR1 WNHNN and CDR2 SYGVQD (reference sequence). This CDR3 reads CASGLAGNQPQHF. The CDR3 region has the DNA TGCGCCAGCGGCCTGGCTGGCAATCAGCCCCAGCATTTT.

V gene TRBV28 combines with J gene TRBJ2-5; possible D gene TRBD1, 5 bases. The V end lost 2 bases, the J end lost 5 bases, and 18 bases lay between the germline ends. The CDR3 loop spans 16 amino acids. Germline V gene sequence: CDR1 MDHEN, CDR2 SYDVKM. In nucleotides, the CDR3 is TGTGCCAGCAGTTTACTAGGGGCAGGGCCTGGGGAGACCCAGTACTTC. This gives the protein CASSLLGAGPGETQYF. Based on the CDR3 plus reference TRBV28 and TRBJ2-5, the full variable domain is DVKVTQSSRYLVKRTGEKVFLECVQDMDHENMFWYRQDPGLGLRLIYFSYDVKMKEKGDIPEGYSVSREKKERFSLILESASTNQTSMYLCASSLLGAGPGETQYFGPGTRLLVL.

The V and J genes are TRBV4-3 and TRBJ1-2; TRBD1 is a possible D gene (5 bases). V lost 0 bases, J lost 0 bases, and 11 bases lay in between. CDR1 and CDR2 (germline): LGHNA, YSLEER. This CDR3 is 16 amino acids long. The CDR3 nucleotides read TGCGCCAGCAGCCAAGATGTTCAGGGTCCTAACTATGGCTACACCTTC. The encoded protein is CASSQDVQGPNYGYTF.

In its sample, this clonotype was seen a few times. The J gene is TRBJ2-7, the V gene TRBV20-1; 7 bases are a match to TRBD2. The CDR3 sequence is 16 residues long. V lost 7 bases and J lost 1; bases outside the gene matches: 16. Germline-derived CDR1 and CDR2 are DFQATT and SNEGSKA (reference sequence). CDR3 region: CSGRTKPGLSSYEQYF. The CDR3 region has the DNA TGCAGTGGAAGAACCAAACCGGGACTAAGTTCCTACGAGCAGTACTTC.

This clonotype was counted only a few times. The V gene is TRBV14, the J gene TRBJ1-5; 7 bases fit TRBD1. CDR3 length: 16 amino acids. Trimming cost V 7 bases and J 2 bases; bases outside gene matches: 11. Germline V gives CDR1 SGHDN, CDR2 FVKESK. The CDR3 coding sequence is TGTGCCAGCATCCCCCAGGGGGGGTACGGCAATCAGCCCCAGCATTTT. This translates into CASIPQGGYGNQPQHF.

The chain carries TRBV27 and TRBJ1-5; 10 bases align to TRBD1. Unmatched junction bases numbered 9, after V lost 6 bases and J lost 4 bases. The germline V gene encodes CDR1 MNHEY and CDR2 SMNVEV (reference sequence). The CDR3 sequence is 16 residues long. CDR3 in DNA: TGTGCCAGCAGGGCGGAGGACAGGGGGAATAATCAGCCCCAGCATTTT. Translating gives CASRAEDRGNNQPQHF.

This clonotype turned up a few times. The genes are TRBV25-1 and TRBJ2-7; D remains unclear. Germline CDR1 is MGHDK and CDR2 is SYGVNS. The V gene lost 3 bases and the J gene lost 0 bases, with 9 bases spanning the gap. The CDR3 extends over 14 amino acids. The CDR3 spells CASSDDHSSYEQYF. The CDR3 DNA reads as TGTGCCAGCAGTGATGACCATAGCTCCTACGAGCAGTACTTC.

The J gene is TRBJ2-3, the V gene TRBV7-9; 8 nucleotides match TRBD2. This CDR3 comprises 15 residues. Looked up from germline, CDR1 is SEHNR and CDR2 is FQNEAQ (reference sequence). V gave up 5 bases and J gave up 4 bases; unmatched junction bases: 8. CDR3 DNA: TGTGCCAGCAGCCCAGCGGGAGTGGTCCCAGATACGCAGTATTTT. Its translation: CASSPAGVVPDTQYF.

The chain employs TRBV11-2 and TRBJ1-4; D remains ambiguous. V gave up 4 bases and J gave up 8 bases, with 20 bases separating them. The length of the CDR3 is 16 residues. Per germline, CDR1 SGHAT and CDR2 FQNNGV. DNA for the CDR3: TGTGCCAGCAGCTCGATAGCCAAAGAACAAGGCGAAAAACTGTTTTTT. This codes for CASSSIAKEQGEKLFF.

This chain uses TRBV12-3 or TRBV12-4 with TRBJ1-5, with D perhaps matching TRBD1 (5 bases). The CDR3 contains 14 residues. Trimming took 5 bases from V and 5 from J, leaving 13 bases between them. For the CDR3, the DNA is TGTGCCAGCAGTGTTGGGACGCGGGATCAGCCCCAGCATTTT. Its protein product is CASSVGTRDQPQHF.

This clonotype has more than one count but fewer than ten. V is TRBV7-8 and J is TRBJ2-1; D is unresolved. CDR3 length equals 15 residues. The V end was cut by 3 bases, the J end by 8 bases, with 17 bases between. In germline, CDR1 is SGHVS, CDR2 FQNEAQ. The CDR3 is CASSLDRLIYHEQFF. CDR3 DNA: TGTGCCAGCAGCTTGGACCGACTTATCTATCATGAGCAGTTCTTC.

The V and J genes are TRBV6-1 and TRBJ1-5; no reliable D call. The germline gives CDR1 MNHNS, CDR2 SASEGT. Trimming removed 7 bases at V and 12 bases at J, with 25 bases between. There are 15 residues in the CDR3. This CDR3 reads CASTTQPGGTYHQHF. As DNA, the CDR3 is TGTGCCAGCACCACTCAGCCGGGCGGTACCTATCACCAGCATTTT.

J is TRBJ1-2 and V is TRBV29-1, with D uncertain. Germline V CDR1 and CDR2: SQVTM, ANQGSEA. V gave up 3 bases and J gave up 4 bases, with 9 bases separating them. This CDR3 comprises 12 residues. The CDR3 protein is CSVDWQLYGYTF. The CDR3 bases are TGCAGCGTTGATTGGCAACTCTATGGCTACACCTTC. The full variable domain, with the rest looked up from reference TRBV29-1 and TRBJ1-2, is SAVISQKPSRDICQRGTSLTIQCQVDSQVTMMFWYRQQPGQSLTLIATANQGSEATYESGFVIDKFPISRPNLTFSTLTVSNMSPEDSSIYLCSVDWQLYGYTFGSGTRLTVV.

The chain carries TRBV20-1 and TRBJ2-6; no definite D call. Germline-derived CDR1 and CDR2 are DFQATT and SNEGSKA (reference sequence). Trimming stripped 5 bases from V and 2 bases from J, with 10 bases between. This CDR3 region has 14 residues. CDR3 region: CSAQPGPGANVLTF. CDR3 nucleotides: TGCAGTGCTCAGCCCGGGCCTGGGGCCAACGTCCTGACTTTC.

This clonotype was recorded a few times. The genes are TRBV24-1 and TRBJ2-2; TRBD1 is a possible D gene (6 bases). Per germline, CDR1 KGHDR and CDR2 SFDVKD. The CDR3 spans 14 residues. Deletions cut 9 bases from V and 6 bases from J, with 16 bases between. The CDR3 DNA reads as TGTGCCACCGGCAATGGGGGCACCCCCGGGGAGCTGTTTTTT. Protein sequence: CATGNGGTPGELFF.

In nucleotides, the CDR3 is TGTGCCAGCAGCTTAGCGAGGTGGACCGGAAACACCGGGGAGCTGTTTTTT. It specifies CASSLARWTGNTGELFF. The chain employs TRBV7-8 and TRBJ2-2; no reliable D call. The CDR3 loop spans 17 amino acids. Looked up from germline, CDR1 is SGHVS and CDR2 is FQNEAQ. V was clipped by 0 bases and J by 2 bases, with 13 bases between them.

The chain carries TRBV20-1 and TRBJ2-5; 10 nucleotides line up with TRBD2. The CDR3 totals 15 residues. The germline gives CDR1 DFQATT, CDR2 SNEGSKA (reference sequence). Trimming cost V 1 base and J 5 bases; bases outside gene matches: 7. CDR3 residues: CSARGASGSEETQYF. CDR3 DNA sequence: TGCAGTGCTAGAGGGGCTAGCGGGAGTGAGGAGACCCAGTACTTC.